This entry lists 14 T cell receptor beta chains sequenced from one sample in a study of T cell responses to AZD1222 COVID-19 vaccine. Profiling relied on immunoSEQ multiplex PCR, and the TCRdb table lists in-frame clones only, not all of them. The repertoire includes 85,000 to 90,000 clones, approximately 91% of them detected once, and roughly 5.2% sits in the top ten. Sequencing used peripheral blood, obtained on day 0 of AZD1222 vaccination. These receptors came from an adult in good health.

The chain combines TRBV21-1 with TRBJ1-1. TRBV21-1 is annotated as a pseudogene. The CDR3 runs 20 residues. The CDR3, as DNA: TGTGCCAGCAGCAATATCGTTAGGCCCGAAGGTCTAGGGATGAACACTGAAGCTTTCTTT. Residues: CASSNIVRPEGLGMNTEAFF.

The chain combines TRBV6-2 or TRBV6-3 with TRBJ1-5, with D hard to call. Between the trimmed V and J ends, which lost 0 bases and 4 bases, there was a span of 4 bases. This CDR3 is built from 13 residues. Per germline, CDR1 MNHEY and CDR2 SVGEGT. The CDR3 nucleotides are TGTGCCAGCAGTTACTCGTGGAATCAGCCCCAGCATTTT. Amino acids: CASSYSWNQPQHF.

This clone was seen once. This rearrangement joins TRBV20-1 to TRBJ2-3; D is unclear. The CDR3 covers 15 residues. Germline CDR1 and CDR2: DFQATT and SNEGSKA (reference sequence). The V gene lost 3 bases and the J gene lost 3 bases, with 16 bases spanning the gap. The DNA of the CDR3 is TGCAGTGCTAGTAAAGCGCGACTTGGGACAGATACGCAGTATTTT. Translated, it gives CSASKARLGTDTQYF.

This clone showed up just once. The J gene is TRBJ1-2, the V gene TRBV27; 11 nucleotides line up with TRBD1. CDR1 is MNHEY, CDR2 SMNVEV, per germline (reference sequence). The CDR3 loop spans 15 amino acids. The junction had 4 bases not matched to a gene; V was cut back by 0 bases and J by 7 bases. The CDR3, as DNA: TGTGCCAGCAGTTTATCCCCCGGGACAGGGGGTGGCTACACCTTC. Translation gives CASSLSPGTGGGYTF.

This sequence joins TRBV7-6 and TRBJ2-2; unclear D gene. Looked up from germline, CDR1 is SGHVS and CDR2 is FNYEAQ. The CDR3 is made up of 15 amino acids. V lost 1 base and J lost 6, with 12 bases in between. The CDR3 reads CASSLERRGAGELFF. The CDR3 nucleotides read TGTGCCAGCAGCTTAGAGCGTCGCGGTGCCGGGGAGCTGTTTTTT. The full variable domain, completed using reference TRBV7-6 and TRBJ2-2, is GAGVSQSPRYKVTKRGQDVALRCDPISGHVSLYWYRQALGQGPEFLTYFNYEAQQDKSGLPNDRFSAERPEGSISTLTIQRTEQRDSAMYRCASSLERRGAGELFFGEGSRLTVL.

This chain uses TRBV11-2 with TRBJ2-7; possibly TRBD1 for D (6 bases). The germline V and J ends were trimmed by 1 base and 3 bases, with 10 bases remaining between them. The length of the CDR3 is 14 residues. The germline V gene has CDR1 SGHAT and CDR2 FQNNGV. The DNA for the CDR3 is TGTGCCAGCAGCTTAGCGGGACACCTCTACGAGCAGTACTTC. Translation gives CASSLAGHLYEQYF.

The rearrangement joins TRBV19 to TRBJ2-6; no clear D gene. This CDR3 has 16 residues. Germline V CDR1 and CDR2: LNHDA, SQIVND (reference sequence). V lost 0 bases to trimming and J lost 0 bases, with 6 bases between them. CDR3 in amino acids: CASSIDTSSGANVLTF. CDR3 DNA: TGTGCCAGTAGTATAGATACCAGCTCTGGGGCCAACGTCCTGACTTTC.

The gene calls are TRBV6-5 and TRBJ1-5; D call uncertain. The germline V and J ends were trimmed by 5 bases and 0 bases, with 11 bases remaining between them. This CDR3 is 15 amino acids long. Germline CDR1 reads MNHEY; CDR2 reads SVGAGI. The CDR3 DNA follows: TGTGCCAGCAGTAAACAGCGAGATAGCAATCAGCCCCAGCATTTT. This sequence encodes CASSKQRDSNQPQHF.

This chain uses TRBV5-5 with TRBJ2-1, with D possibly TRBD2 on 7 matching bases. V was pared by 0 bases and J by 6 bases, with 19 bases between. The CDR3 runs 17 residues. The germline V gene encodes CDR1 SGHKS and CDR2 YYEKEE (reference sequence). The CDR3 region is CASSLVGAGQKGNEQFF. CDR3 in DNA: TGTGCCAGCAGCTTGGTCGGAGCGGGACAAAAGGGCAATGAGCAGTTCTTC.

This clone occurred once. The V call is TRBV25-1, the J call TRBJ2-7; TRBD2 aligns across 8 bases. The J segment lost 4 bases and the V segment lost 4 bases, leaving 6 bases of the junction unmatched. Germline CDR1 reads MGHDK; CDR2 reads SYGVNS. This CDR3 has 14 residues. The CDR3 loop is CASSAGLVDYEQYF. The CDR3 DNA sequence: TGTGCCAGCAGTGCGGGACTAGTTGATTACGAGCAGTACTTC.

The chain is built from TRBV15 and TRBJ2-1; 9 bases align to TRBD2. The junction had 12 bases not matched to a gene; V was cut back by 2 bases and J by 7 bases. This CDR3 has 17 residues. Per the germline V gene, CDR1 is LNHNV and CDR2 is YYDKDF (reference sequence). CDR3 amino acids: CATSRKRLAGAMNEQFF. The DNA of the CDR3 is TGTGCCACCAGCAGAAAGCGATTAGCGGGAGCTATGAATGAGCAGTTCTTC.

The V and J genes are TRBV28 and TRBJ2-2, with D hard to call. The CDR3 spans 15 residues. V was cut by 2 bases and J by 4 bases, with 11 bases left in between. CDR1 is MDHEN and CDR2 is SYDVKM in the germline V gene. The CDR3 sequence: CASSLVMGITGELFF. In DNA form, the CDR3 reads TGTGCCAGCAGTTTAGTCATGGGTATCACCGGGGAGCTGTTTTTT.

As DNA, the CDR3 is TGCGCCAGCAGCTTGGGGACAGGGACTGGGGAGCTGTTTTTT. This translates into CASSLGTGTGELFF. This sequence joins TRBV5-1 and TRBJ2-2; 8 nucleotides align to TRBD1. The CDR3 sequence is 14 residues long. Per the germline V gene, CDR1 is SGHRS and CDR2 is YFSETQ. Trimming took 0 bases from V and 8 from J; bases not matched to a gene: 3. Full variable domain (rest looked up from reference TRBV5-1 and TRBJ2-2): KAGVTQTPRYLIKTRGQQVTLSCSPISGHRSVSWYQQTPGQGLQFLFEYFSETQRNKGNFPGRFSGRQFSNSRSEMNVSTLELGDSALYLCASSLGTGTGELFFGEGSRLTVL.

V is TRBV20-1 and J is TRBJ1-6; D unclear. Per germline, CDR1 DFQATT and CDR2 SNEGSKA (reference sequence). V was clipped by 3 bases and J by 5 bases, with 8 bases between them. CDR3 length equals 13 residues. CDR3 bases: TGCAGTGCTAGTCGTCAGGATAATTCACCCCTCCACTTT. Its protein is CSASRQDNSPLHF.